The entry below describes one T cell receptor beta chain. This clonotype has just a few counts. The clone's antigen remains unknown. No per-base quality is available; no much larger clone lies one base away. Germline trimming amounts to 3 bases on V and 4 bases on J, with 6 as the count of junction bases outside the gene matches. According to the germline V gene (reference sequence), CDR1 reads DFQATT and CDR2 reads SNEGSKA. CDR3 length: 14 amino acids, cysteine to phenylalanine. CDR3 DNA is the only sequence kept; it has 42 bases, read in frame from the first base. The data were obtained in a study of identical twins (dated by TCRdb to the mid-2010s). Concerning the study at large: TCR alpha and beta repertoires from monozygotic twins, unrelated adults of various ages and cord blood were deep-sequenced to test whether fetal clonotypes persist. To rule out contamination, replicate twin experiments were performed at different times with different library preparation protocols. Summary of the overall study and its limitations: Fewer insertions were carried by abundant cord blood beta clonotypes; a weaker similar trend was observed in young adult naive repertoires, while no such trend was observed in memory repertoires. Zero-insertion analyses could be partly confounded by invariant T cells such as MAIT and iNKT, though diverse VJ usage argued against such confounding for most clonotypes. A weaker excess of twin sharing was found in beta out-of-frame sequences because the signal-to-noise ratio was lowered by fewer shared sequences. Recombination models systematically underestimated out-of-frame TCR alpha sharing in monozygotic twins but agreed with sharing between unrelated individuals. Compared with coincidental sharing between unrelated individuals, out-of-frame TCR alpha sequences shared between twins showed an excess of sequences with low generation probability. Because the same donors could not be followed over many years, the conclusions relied on cross-sectional statistical analysis.

Library construction relied on 5' RACE. Instrument on record: Illumina HiSeq 2000. A universal primer binding site was added through template switching, and the final cDNA carried a unique molecular identifier so that TCR cDNA molecules could be counted accurately. Specific primers in the conserved constant-segment region were used to synthesize first-strand cDNA for TCR alpha and beta chains. To control for contamination, every cDNA library carried two barcodes: a SMART-Mk sample barcode plus Illumina barcodes. TruSeq adapter sequences along with Illumina sample barcodes were introduced in two successive PCR steps. The TCR alpha and beta cDNA libraries were sequenced on the Illumina HiSeq platform using custom primers. Regarding the original processing steps: MiGEC was used to process raw reads and extract unique molecular identifiers, and MiXCR was used to find CDR3 positions. For each individual, recombination models were inferred using an EM algorithm with the repgenHMM and IGoR tools. The tcR package in R was used for shared clonotype analysis, with sharing normalized by the product of cloneset sizes. Out-of-frame nonproductive sequences were analyzed to study raw recombination free of thymic and clonal selection effects. TCRdb reprocessing: public reads trimmed at Q25 with fastp, clones called with MiXCR, in-frame beta chains kept. Records with the same CDR3 protein are collapsed into one entry carrying the most frequent genes and DNA. TCRdb, not the authors, supplied the V and J calls. Counted in this sample were 350,000 to 400,000 distinct CDR3 sequences; 8.5% to 10% of them appeared once. The biggest ten clones account for under 10% of the sample.

Every donor was a healthy Caucasian. The researchers also sequenced three unrelated adults who were not twins: a male aged 18 to 29, a male aged 50 to 59, and a female aged 50 to 59. Using Miltenyi CD45RO+ enrichment and human naive T-cell isolation kits, memory (CD45RO+) and naive T cells were isolated from PBMC. This chain joins TRBV20-1 to TRBJ2-1, and 7 junctional nucleotides match TRBD2. The specimen sequenced was naive T cells sorted from blood. The label giving this sample's cell subset or site can be read as: cells isolated with a human naive T-cell isolation kit. This receptor was identified in a woman in her forties or fifties in good health. The nucleotides read TGCAGTGCTAGGCTGGCTAGCGGTTACAATGAGCAGTTCTTC. It codes for CSARLASGYNEQFF.